This TCR beta chain is drawn from a study of cytomegalovirus exposure and HLA in healthy donors. Study-wide results and caveats: Later analysis identified a missense DCLRE1C variant that was linked to TCR beta V- and J-gene trimming. Solely CMV serostatus was available to characterize immune exposure. Per a prior analysis, the majority of TCR beta V segments were productive roughly 87% or roughly 30% of the time.

Concerning this clone: Antigen unknown.

PCR involved 60 Vbeta and 13 Jbeta primers. Original methodology: Per a later analysis, the number of unique TCR beta chains was around 80 million, of which around 9.9 million were shared. Only in-frame clones appear in the TCRdb table, and some are missing; sequencing was by immunoSEQ multiplex PCR. That table is the source of V, J and clone size, and D and trimming were worked out from the DNA. The data show fewer than 120,000 clones, with about 80% seen just once and roughly 12% held by the top ten. V was trimmed by 5 bases and J by 6 bases, leaving 11 bases between them. The V gene's germline CDR1 is ENHRY and CDR2 SYGVKD. This CDR3 is 13 amino acids long.

The sequence was collected from a man aged 25-45 years in good health and CMV-seropositive. The J gene is TRBJ2-1, the V gene TRBV10-3; maybe TRBD1 (6 bases). The sample was PBMCs. The chain's CDR3 is CAISTDRINEQFF. The CDR3, as DNA: TGTGCCATCAGTACTGACAGGATCAATGAGCAGTTCTTC.